These T cell receptor beta chains were read from a single sample in a study of a mutant IDH1 vaccine in newly diagnosed glioma. Their cognate antigens are unknown. Libraries were prepared by immunoSEQ multiplex PCR; TCRdb keeps only in-frame clonotypes and omits some of them. The sample contains just under 70,000 clones, roughly 80% of which appear only once. Specimen: PBMCs, collected from a glioma patient whose treatment included an IDH1 peptide vaccine. Source of these receptors: a man aged 18-30 years with glioma. Each CDR3 is given with its conserved first and last residue. D genes are given only for firm matches. Not all rows give a size; the values are once, few, many and, for expanded clones, a class.

d_gene: -; j_gene: TRBJ1-1; abundance: -; v_gene: TRBV27; CDR3aa: CASSSANRANTEAFF; CDR3nt: TGTGCCAGCAGTTCTGCCAACAGAGCGAACACTGAAGCTTTCTTT
d_gene: -; j_gene: TRBJ1-3; abundance: -; v_gene: TRBV5-1; CDR3aa: CASSLENTIYF; CDR3nt: TGCGCCAGCAGCTTGGAAAACACCATATATTTT
d_gene: TRBD1; j_gene: TRBJ2-5; abundance: -; v_gene: TRBV5-1; CDR3aa: CASSRTGQETQYF; CDR3nt: TGCGCCAGCTCCCGGACAGGACAAGAGACCCAGTACTTC
d_gene: -; j_gene: TRBJ1-2; abundance: -; v_gene: TRBV7-2; CDR3aa: CASSLGAGTGGYTF; CDR3nt: TGTGCCAGCAGCTTAGGGGCAGGGACTGGTGGCTACACCTTC
d_gene: -; j_gene: TRBJ1-1; abundance: -; v_gene: TRBV6-1; CDR3aa: CASSVSNTEAFF; CDR3nt: TGTGCCAGCAGTGTGTCGAACACTGAAGCTTTCTTT
d_gene: TRBD1; j_gene: TRBJ2-7; abundance: -; v_gene: TRBV15; CDR3aa: CATSSVGTGVYEQYF; CDR3nt: TGTGCCACCAGCAGTGTCGGGACAGGGGTTTACGAGCAGTACTTC
d_gene: -; j_gene: TRBJ2-5; abundance: -; v_gene: TRBV7-6; CDR3aa: CASSLDWGAKETQYF; CDR3nt: TGTGCCAGCAGCTTAGATTGGGGAGCCAAAGAGACCCAGTACTTC
d_gene: -; j_gene: TRBJ1-2; abundance: -; v_gene: TRBV14; CDR3aa: CASSQGGGYTF; CDR3nt: TGTGCCAGCAGCCAAGGGGGCGGCTACACCTTC
d_gene: -; j_gene: TRBJ2-7; abundance: once; v_gene: TRBV7-9; CDR3aa: CASSLLQREQYF; CDR3nt: TGTGCCAGCAGCTTACTCCAGCGGGAGCAGTACTTC
d_gene: -; j_gene: TRBJ1-1; abundance: -; v_gene: TRBV2; CDR3aa: CASSELKLNTEAFF; CDR3nt: TGTGCCAGCAGTGAATTAAAGCTGAACACTGAAGCTTTCTTT
d_gene: -; j_gene: TRBJ2-4; abundance: -; v_gene: TRBV25-1; CDR3aa: CASSDSVSGNNIQYF; CDR3nt: TGTGCCAGCAGTGACTCCGTATCCGGGAATAACATTCAGTACTTC
d_gene: TRBD1; j_gene: TRBJ2-7; abundance: -; v_gene: TRBV6-5; CDR3aa: CASSQGDLYEQYF; CDR3nt: TGTGCCAGCTCTCAGGGGGACCTTTACGAGCAGTACTTC
d_gene: -; j_gene: TRBJ2-7; abundance: -; v_gene: TRBV9; CDR3aa: CASSAWDSPTLEQYF; CDR3nt: TGTGCCAGCAGCGCGTGGGACTCCCCTACGCTCGAGCAGTACTTC
d_gene: -; j_gene: TRBJ2-7; abundance: -; v_gene: TRBV18; CDR3aa: CASSPQRRREAHYEQYF; CDR3nt: TGTGCCAGCTCACCACAAAGGCGGCGGGAAGCCCATTACGAGCAGTACTTC
d_gene: TRBD1; j_gene: TRBJ2-7; abundance: -; v_gene: TRBV27; CDR3aa: CASSLSPGTGVLGEQYF; CDR3nt: TGTGCCAGCAGTTTAAGCCCCGGGACAGGCGTTTTGGGCGAGCAGTACTTC
d_gene: -; j_gene: TRBJ2-1; abundance: -; v_gene: TRBV7-2; CDR3aa: CASSPPVQGPDNEQFF; CDR3nt: TGTGCCAGCAGCCCCCCGGTTCAAGGGCCGGACAATGAGCAGTTCTTC
d_gene: TRBD1; j_gene: TRBJ2-5; abundance: -; v_gene: TRBV7-2; CDR3aa: CASSRLGGYQETQYF; CDR3nt: TGTGCCAGCAGCAGGCTAGGGGGCTATCAAGAGACCCAGTACTTC
d_gene: -; j_gene: TRBJ2-1; abundance: -; v_gene: TRBV4-3; CDR3aa: CASSQPSPGSYNEQFF; CDR3nt: TGCGCCAGCAGCCAACCCTCGCCGGGATCCTACAATGAGCAGTTCTTC
d_gene: -; j_gene: TRBJ2-7; abundance: -; v_gene: TRBV28; CDR3aa: CASSPLGQGSVEQYF; CDR3nt: TGTGCCAGCAGTCCCCTGGGGCAGGGTTCCGTCGAGCAGTACTTC
d_gene: TRBD1; j_gene: TRBJ2-1; abundance: -; v_gene: TRBV7-3; CDR3aa: CASSSTGRDNEQFF; CDR3nt: TGTGCCAGCAGCTCGACAGGGCGAGACAATGAGCAGTTCTTC
d_gene: -; j_gene: TRBJ2-7; abundance: -; v_gene: TRBV4-3; CDR3aa: CASSQAAGFNEQYF; CDR3nt: TGCGCCAGCAGCCAAGCGGCAGGGTTCAACGAGCAGTACTTC
d_gene: TRBD1; j_gene: TRBJ2-7; abundance: -; v_gene: TRBV6-5; CDR3aa: CASSSWDSGTYEQYF; CDR3nt: TGTGCCAGCAGTTCTTGGGACAGTGGAACCTACGAGCAGTACTTC
d_gene: -; j_gene: TRBJ1-5; abundance: -; v_gene: TRBV4-3; CDR3aa: CASSQDSGVHQPQHF; CDR3nt: TGCGCCAGCAGCCAAGATTCAGGGGTTCATCAGCCCCAGCATTTT
d_gene: TRBD2; j_gene: TRBJ2-1; abundance: -; v_gene: TRBV28; CDR3aa: CASSPTSGGYNEQFF; CDR3nt: TGTGCCAGCAGCCCGACTAGCGGGGGCTACAATGAGCAGTTCTTC
d_gene: TRBD1; j_gene: TRBJ1-1; abundance: few; v_gene: TRBV19; CDR3aa: CASSIWDRERAFF; CDR3nt: TGTGCCAGTAGTATTTGGGACAGGGAGAGGGCTTTCTTT
d_gene: -; j_gene: TRBJ1-3; abundance: -; v_gene: TRBV2; CDR3aa: CASSLQGLDGNTIYF; CDR3nt: TGTGCCAGCAGCCTTCAGGGGCTAGATGGAAACACCATATATTTT
d_gene: -; j_gene: TRBJ1-2; abundance: -; v_gene: TRBV4-3; CDR3aa: CASSQELQGNYGYTF; CDR3nt: TGCGCCAGCAGCCAAGAGTTGCAGGGTAACTATGGCTACACCTTC
d_gene: -; j_gene: TRBJ1-5; abundance: -; v_gene: TRBV28; CDR3aa: CASSLQYSNQPQHF; CDR3nt: TGTGCCAGCAGTTTGCAATATAGCAATCAGCCCCAGCATTTT
d_gene: -; j_gene: TRBJ2-7; abundance: -; v_gene: TRBV27; CDR3aa: CASSLSTSLEQYF; CDR3nt: TGTGCCAGCAGTTTATCAACGTCGTTGGAGCAGTACTTC
d_gene: -; j_gene: TRBJ1-1; abundance: once; v_gene: TRBV6-6; CDR3aa: CASSYGGLYTEAFF; CDR3nt: TGTGCCAGCAGTTACGGGGGATTGTACACTGAAGCTTTCTTT
d_gene: TRBD1; j_gene: TRBJ2-7; abundance: -; v_gene: TRBV5-1; CDR3aa: CASSFIQGATSYEQYF; CDR3nt: TGCGCCAGCAGCTTTATACAGGGGGCCACCTCCTACGAGCAGTACTTC
d_gene: -; j_gene: TRBJ2-1; abundance: once; v_gene: TRBV29-1; CDR3aa: CSVRSGNYNEQFF; CDR3nt: TGCAGCGTTCGGTCAGGGAACTACAATGAGCAGTTCTTC
d_gene: TRBD1; j_gene: TRBJ2-3; abundance: -; v_gene: TRBV14; CDR3aa: CASSQLQGAGGDTQYF; CDR3nt: TGTGCCAGCAGCCAGCTACAGGGGGCGGGTGGAGATACGCAGTATTTT
d_gene: TRBD1; j_gene: TRBJ2-3; abundance: -; v_gene: TRBV4-2; CDR3aa: CASSRRETGGDTQYF; CDR3nt: TGTGCCAGCAGCCGACGTGAGACAGGGGGAGATACGCAGTATTTT
d_gene: -; j_gene: TRBJ2-3; abundance: -; v_gene: TRBV9; CDR3aa: CASSPVGGGRGSTDTQYF; CDR3nt: TGTGCCAGCAGCCCAGTAGGGGGGGGGCGAGGGAGCACAGATACGCAGTATTTT
d_gene: -; j_gene: TRBJ1-2; abundance: -; v_gene: TRBV7-9; CDR3aa: CASSLPHRASDGYTF; CDR3nt: TGTGCCAGCAGCTTACCCCACAGAGCATCGGATGGCTACACCTTC
d_gene: -; j_gene: TRBJ1-1; abundance: -; v_gene: TRBV19; CDR3aa: CASLGPVPGTEAFF; CDR3nt: TGTGCCAGCCTGGGACCGGTCCCAGGGACTGAAGCTTTCTTT
d_gene: TRBD2; j_gene: TRBJ2-3; abundance: -; v_gene: TRBV30; CDR3aa: CAWTGIGTRTTDTQYF; CDR3nt: TGTGCCTGGACGGGGATTGGGACTAGGACCACAGATACGCAGTATTTT
d_gene: -; j_gene: TRBJ1-1; abundance: -; v_gene: TRBV6-1; CDR3aa: CASSEARAERRYGGLMNTEAFF; CDR3nt: TGTGCCAGCAGTGAAGCGCGCGCGGAACGCCGATATGGGGGACTAATGAACACTGAAGCTTTCTTT
d_gene: -; j_gene: TRBJ2-3; abundance: -; v_gene: TRBV28; CDR3aa: CASTLTDTQYF; CDR3nt: TGTGCCAGCACCCTAACAGATACGCAGTATTTT